This TCR beta chain was sequenced in a study of T cell responses to AZD1222 COVID-19 vaccine. The CDR3 extends over 14 amino acids. Germline-derived CDR1 and CDR2 are SGHVS and FQNEAQ. Trimming stripped 3 bases from V and 3 bases from J, with 11 bases between. Produced via immunoSEQ multiplex PCR; TCRdb's table is partial and in-frame only. The sample lists 80,000 to 95,000 clones; less than 95% were seen once. This rearrangement joins TRBV7-8 to TRBJ1-1; possibly TRBD1 for D (5 bases). Specimen: peripheral blood, collected 28 days after the second AZD1222 dose. The receptor was derived from an adult who received the AZD1222 COVID-19 vaccine. The chain's CDR3 is CASSFGGTHTEAFF. CDR3 DNA sequence: TGTGCCAGCAGCTTTGGGGGGACGCACACTGAAGCTTTCTTT.